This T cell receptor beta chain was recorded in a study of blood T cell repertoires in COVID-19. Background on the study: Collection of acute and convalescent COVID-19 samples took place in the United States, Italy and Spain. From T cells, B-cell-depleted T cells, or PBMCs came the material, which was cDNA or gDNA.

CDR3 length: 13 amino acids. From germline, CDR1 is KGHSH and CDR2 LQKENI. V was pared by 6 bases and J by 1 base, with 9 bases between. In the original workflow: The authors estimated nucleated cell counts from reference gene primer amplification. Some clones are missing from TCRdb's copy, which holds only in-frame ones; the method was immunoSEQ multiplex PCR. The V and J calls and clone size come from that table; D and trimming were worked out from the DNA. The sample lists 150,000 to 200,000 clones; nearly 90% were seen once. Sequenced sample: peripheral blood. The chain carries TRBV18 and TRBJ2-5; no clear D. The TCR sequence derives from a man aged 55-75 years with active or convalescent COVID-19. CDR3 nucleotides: TGTGCCAGCTCGATCACTGCCCAAGAGACCCAGTACTTC. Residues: CASSITAQETQYF. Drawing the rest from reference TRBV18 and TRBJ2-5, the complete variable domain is NAGVMQNPRHLVRRRGQEARLRCSPMKGHSHVYWYRQLPEEGLKFMVYLQKENIIDESGMPKERFSAEFPKEGPSILRIQQVVRGDSAAYFCASSITAQETQYFGPGTRLLVL.